This TCR beta chain was found in a study of blood T cell repertoires in COVID-19. Study-wide context: Researchers got acute and convalescent COVID-19 samples from the United States, Italy and Spain. Sample material is recorded as cDNA or gDNA derived from T cells, B-cell-depleted T cells, or PBMCs.

In the original workflow: How many nucleated cells were present was estimated from reference gene primer amplification. Here immunoSEQ multiplex PCR was the method, and the copy in TCRdb shows in-frame clones only, minus some. The D gene and trimming were derived from the DNA, and the V and J assignments and clone size from that table. The data hold some 110,000 clones, with around 70% observed a single time. Enrolment of Seattle patients took place during active infection, and they were followed longitudinally. The CDR3 extends over 12 amino acids. V shed 7 bases and J 5 bases; nucleotides not matched to a gene: 5. Germline V lookup: CDR1 SQVTM, CDR2 ANQGSEA.

The gene calls are TRBV29-1 and TRBJ2-3; 8 bases are shared with TRBD1. Sequences were obtained from peripheral blood. This receptor was identified in a man aged 80 or over with COVID-19, enrolled during active disease. CDR3 sequence reads: CSARQGRDTQYF. As DNA, the CDR3 is TGCAGCGCACGACAGGGGCGAGATACGCAGTATTTT.